This T cell receptor (beta chain) was captured in a study of shared clonotypes between healthy human individuals. Measured with immunoSEQ multiplex PCR; TCRdb has only the in-frame clones, and not every one. The table includes approximately 2.5 million clones, approximately 90% detected once. The CDR3 has 14 amino acids. Per germline, CDR1 SGHAT and CDR2 FQNNGV. The junction had 8 bases not matched to a gene; V was cut back by 5 bases and J by 5 bases. The chain carries TRBV11-2 and TRBJ2-5; 7 bases are shared with TRBD1. This receptor was taken from a young man in good health. Sequencing was performed on naive CD4+ T cells sorted from blood. Subset noted: CD45RA+ positively selected. The chain's CDR3 is CASSRDSLRETQYF. DNA for the CDR3: TGTGCCAGCAGCCGGGACAGCCTCAGGGAGACCCAGTACTTC. Based on the CDR3 plus reference TRBV11-2 and TRBJ2-5, the full variable domain is EAGVAQSPRYKIIEKRQSVAFWCNPISGHATLYWYQQILGQGPKLLIQFQNNGVVDDSQLPKDRFSAERLKGVDSTLKIQPAKLEDSAVYLCASSRDSLRETQYFGPGTRLLVL.